One and the same sample provided the 22 T cell receptor beta chains below, sequenced in a study of regulatory and conventional T cells in RAG deficiency. The method was immunoSEQ multiplex PCR; TCRdb's version includes in-frame clones alone and lacks a portion of them. The table lists 40,000 to 55,000 clones, 90% of them singletons. Genomic DNA came from blood conventional CD4+ T cells gated CD25-low CD127-high. These data also formed part of another study, on regulatory T cells. That paper adds: Amplification used 52 TRBV primers and 13 TRBJ primers.

The sequenced sample consisted of CD4+ effector T cells sorted from blood. These receptor sequences come from a human donor in good health.

The rearrangement uses TRBV6-5 and TRBJ1-1; weak D call: TRBD1 (6 bases). V was shortened by 6 bases and J by 2 bases, with 13 bases between the two germline ends. CDR1 MNHEY and CDR2 SVGAGI come from the germline V gene. CDR3 length: 14 residues. This chain's CDR3 is CASRQQGVNTEAFF. The CDR3 DNA reads as TGTGCCAGCAGACAACAGGGAGTAAACACTGAAGCTTTCTTT.

With respect to this clone: The same CDR3 is also encoded by other DNA sequences in this sample. The chain has TRBV12-5 and TRBJ2-2; 12 nucleotides agree with TRBD1. Germline-derived CDR1 and CDR2 are LGHNT and FRNRAP. The CDR3 sequence is 23 residues long. V dropped 6 bases and J dropped 5; count of bases not matched to a gene: 28. Here the CDR3 DNA reads TGTGCTAGTGGGTTCCGATACGATTACTACGGGACAGGGGGCTCTCCATCGACCGGGGAGCTGTTTTTT. Translated, it gives CASGFRYDYYGTGGSPSTGELFF.

The rearrangement uses TRBV12-5 and TRBJ2-2, with 10 positions matching TRBD2. This CDR3 contains 19 residues. The V and J ends lost 7 bases and 5 bases, in that order; junction bases with no gene match: 19. Per the germline V gene, CDR1 is LGHNT and CDR2 is FRNRAP. The CDR3 is CASATNRIIAGGWTGELFF. The CDR3 DNA follows: TGTGCTAGTGCCACCAACCGTATAATAGCGGGAGGCTGGACCGGGGAGCTGTTTTTT.

This sequence joins TRBV18 and TRBJ2-2, with D perhaps TRBD1 (6 bases). V lost 3 bases and J 3 bases, leaving 11 bases between the germline ends. Germline values: CDR1 KGHSH, CDR2 LQKENI. This CDR3 is 15 amino acids long. DNA for the CDR3: TGTGCCAGCTCACCTAATTACAGGGACACCGGGGAGCTGTTTTTT. Translation: CASSPNYRDTGELFF.

This rearrangement joins TRBV19 to TRBJ1-2; D is undetermined. Germline lookup yields CDR1 LNHDA and CDR2 SQIVND (reference sequence). The CDR3 runs 12 residues. The V and J ends lost 7 bases and 7 bases respectively, with 13 bases between them. CDR3 DNA: TGTGCCAGTACGAGAGGTTACACTGGCTACACCTTC. It encodes CASTRGYTGYTF.

V gene TRBV6-5 combines with J gene TRBJ1-1, with 7 bases identical to TRBD1. Germline lookup yields CDR1 MNHEY and CDR2 SVGAGI. The CDR3 loop spans 15 amino acids. The V segment lost 4 bases and the J segment 14 bases; nucleotides outside the gene matches: 19. The CDR3 reads CASSSSLELPGTDFF. Here the CDR3 DNA reads TGTGCCAGCAGTTCATCACTGGAGTTACCCGGGACAGACTTCTTT.

The V call is TRBV11-2, the J call TRBJ1-6; D unresolved. Trimming removed 1 base at V and 7 bases at J, with 8 bases between. The CDR3 runs to 14 residues. CDR1 and CDR2 (germline): SGHAT, FQNNGV. The CDR3 region has the DNA TGTGCCAGCAGCTTAGTCCGTGGGAATTCACCCCTCCACTTT. Translated: CASSLVRGNSPLHF. The full variable domain, completed using reference TRBV11-2 and TRBJ1-6, is EAGVAQSPRYKIIEKRQSVAFWCNPISGHATLYWYQQILGQGPKLLIQFQNNGVVDDSQLPKDRFSAERLKGVDSTLKIQPAKLEDSAVYLCASSLVRGNSPLHFGNGTRLTVT.

In its sample, this clone was seen once. This sequence joins TRBV7-8 and TRBJ2-7; D might be TRBD2 (5 bases). The CDR3 is 14 residues long. Germline CDR1 SGHVS, CDR2 FQNEAQ. V lost 1 base, J lost 2 bases, and 9 bases lay in between. CDR3 bases: TGTGCCAGCAGCTTAGGGACTTTGACCTACGAGCAGTACTTC. Encoded protein: CASSLGTLTYEQYF.

The chain couples TRBV6-6 to TRBJ2-3, with 11 bases matching TRBD2. This CDR3 contains 16 residues. Germline V gene lookup returns CDR1 MNHNY and CDR2 SVGAGI (reference sequence). With 5 bases clipped from V and 9 bases from J, the junction kept 13 bases outside the gene matches. The CDR3 region is CASSGLAGGTERTQYF. The CDR3 nucleotides read TGTGCCAGCAGTGGGCTAGCGGGAGGCACCGAGAGGACGCAGTATTTT.

The chain couples TRBV12-5 to TRBJ1-3; TRBD1 aligns across 10 bases. With V trimmed by 0 bases and J by 2 bases, 10 bases remained unmatched. This CDR3 spans 19 amino acids. The germline gives CDR1 LGHNT, CDR2 FRNRAP. This CDR3 is CASGLVGSLDRGPGNTIYF. The DNA of the CDR3 is TGTGCTAGTGGTTTGGTAGGAAGTTTAGACAGGGGGCCTGGAAACACCATATATTTT.

CDR3 in amino acids: CASAGTGYTEAFF. CDR3 nucleotide sequence: TGTGCCAGCGCCGGGACAGGGTACACTGAAGCTTTCTTT. The genes are TRBV10-3 and TRBJ1-1; 9 bases agree with TRBD1. The germline V gene has CDR1 ENHRY and CDR2 SYGVKD. J gave up 3 bases and V 10 bases, and 6 bases lay outside the gene matches. The CDR3 sequence is 13 residues long.

This clone came up a few times. The V gene is TRBV19, the J gene TRBJ1-4; D is uncertain. Germline V gene sequence: CDR1 LNHDA, CDR2 SQIVND (reference sequence). V lost 7 bases, J lost 5 bases, and 11 bases lay in between. This CDR3 spans 13 amino acids. CDR3 amino acids: CASTFRKNEKLFF. Written as DNA, the CDR3 is TGTGCCAGTACCTTTAGGAAGAATGAAAAACTGTTTTTT.

This chain uses TRBV18 with TRBJ2-2; D is possibly TRBD2 (5 bases). V was cut by 2 bases and J by 2 bases, with 9 bases left in between. From germline, CDR1 is KGHSH and CDR2 LQKENI. This CDR3 region has 15 residues. CDR3 DNA: TGTGCCAGCTCACCAGCGGGCCTAAACACCGGGGAGCTGTTTTTT. Translating gives CASSPAGLNTGELFF.

This chain links TRBV7-9 with TRBJ1-4, with TRBD1 matching 8 bases. Trimming removed 5 bases from V and 7 bases from J; junction bases left unmatched: 9. From germline, CDR1 is SEHNR and CDR2 FQNEAQ (reference sequence). The CDR3 is 15 residues long. Here the CDR3 reads CASSASGGSGEKLFF. The CDR3, as DNA: TGTGCCAGCAGCGCCTCAGGGGGCAGTGGTGAAAAACTGTTTTTT.

The gene calls are TRBV6-1 and TRBJ1-2; the D gene is possibly TRBD1 (5 bases). Germline V lookup: CDR1 MNHNS, CDR2 SASEGT. The V gene lost 6 bases and the J gene lost 1 base, with 9 bases spanning the gap. CDR3 size: 13 residues. The CDR3 is CASRGTVNYGYTF. Written as DNA, the CDR3 is TGTGCCAGCAGGGGGACGGTTAACTATGGCTACACCTTC.

This chain connects TRBV7-3 to TRBJ1-2; a possible D gene is TRBD1 (6 bases). V lost 8 bases, J lost 8 bases, and 24 bases lay in between. The germline V gene encodes CDR1 SGHTA and CDR2 FQGTGA. This CDR3 has 15 amino acids. The CDR3, as DNA: TGTGCCAGCGGTCCCGGGGACATTCTCTCGTCGGGCTACACCTTC. As protein: CASGPGDILSSGYTF.

The chain couples TRBV27 to TRBJ1-2; maybe TRBD1 (6 bases). In germline, CDR1 is MNHEY, CDR2 SMNVEV (reference sequence). The V and J ends lost 10 bases and 2 bases respectively, with 20 bases between them. The CDR3 covers 15 residues. The CDR3, as DNA: TGTGCCACCGGTCCTACCGGACAGAGAAACTATGGCTACACCTTC. It translates to CATGPTGQRNYGYTF.

V is TRBV10-1 and J is TRBJ2-1, with 10 bases aligning to TRBD1. V shed 2 bases and J 5 bases; nucleotides not matched to a gene: 3. From germline, CDR1 is WNHNN and CDR2 SYGVQD (reference sequence). The CDR3 covers 15 residues. The CDR3 here is CASSEQGTGDNEQFF. The CDR3 DNA sequence: TGCGCCAGCAGTGAGCAAGGGACAGGGGACAATGAGCAGTTCTTC.

The chain joins TRBV7-2 to TRBJ2-7, with 9 bases lining up with TRBD1. V shed 8 bases, J shed 3 bases, and the junction held 14 bases outside the gene matches. Germline assignment: CDR1 SGHTA and CDR2 FQGNSA. This CDR3 is 16 amino acids long. The CDR3 region has the DNA TGTGCCAGCTACCACGACAGGGGGAAGAACATCTACGAGCAGTACTTC. Its translation is CASYHDRGKNIYEQYF. The whole variable domain, remainder taken from reference TRBV7-2 and TRBJ2-7, is GAGVSQSPSNKVTEKGKDVELRCDPISGHTALYWYRQSLGQGLEFLIYFQGNSAPDKSGLPSDRFSAERTGGSVSTLTIQRTQQEDSAVYLCASYHDRGKNIYEQYFGPGTRLTVT.

This clone has a single count. The chain employs TRBV7-9 and TRBJ2-1, with 14 positions matching TRBD2. V trimming: 0 bases; J trimming: 7 bases; junction bases outside the gene matches: 8. CDR3 length: 18 residues. Germline CDR1 and CDR2: SEHNR and FQNEAQ (reference sequence). The CDR3 DNA is TGTGCCAGCAGCTTAGCGTTGACTAGCGGGGGGGAAGCGAATGAGCAGTTCTTC. Translation gives CASSLALTSGGEANEQFF. The whole variable domain, filled in from reference TRBV7-9 and TRBJ2-1, reads DTGVSQNPRHKITKRGQNVTFRCDPISEHNRLYWYRQTLGQGPEFLTYFQNEAQLEKSRLLSDRFSAERPKGSFSTLEIQRTEQGDSAMYLCASSLALTSGGEANEQFFGPGTRLTVL.

The V call is TRBV4-2, the J call TRBJ1-5, with 7 bases identical to TRBD1. V lost 1 base to trimming and J lost 3 bases; unmatched junction nucleotides: 6. CDR3 length: 16 residues. Germline V lookup: CDR1 LGHNA, CDR2 YNFKEQ. The CDR3 sequence: CASSQGGTGDNQPQHF. The CDR3 DNA sequence: TGTGCCAGCAGCCAAGGAGGCACAGGGGACAATCAGCCCCAGCATTTT.

The chain carries TRBV14 and TRBJ1-1; 7 nucleotides align to TRBD1. Germline lookup yields CDR1 SGHDN and CDR2 FVKESK. J lost 1 base, V lost 4 bases, and 12 bases had no gene match. The CDR3 has 17 amino acids. The CDR3, as DNA: TGTGCCAGCAGCCGGCCGCAGGGGGTATGGCAGAACACTGAAGCTTTCTTT. Translation gives CASSRPQGVWQNTEAFF.